Below are 8 T cell receptor beta chains sequenced from a single sample in a study of molecular identifiers for immune sequencing clone quantification. TCRdb reprocessed the PCR reads with MiXCR, giving one entry per CDR3 protein. The data show just over 40,000 distinct CDR3 sequences, approximately 24% seen once. The sample was naive CD8+ T cells from blood, with Jurkat cell RNA spiked in. Subset here: FACS-sorted CD8+CD4-CCR7+CD45RA+ naive T cells. The receptor set was obtained from a human donor in good health. Some libraries in this study had Jurkat cell RNA spiked in.

The genes are TRBV29-1 and TRBJ2-3, with a possible D match to TRBD2 (5 bases). The V end was cut by 3 bases, the J end by 0 bases, with 10 bases between. Germline V gene lookup returns CDR1 SQVTM and CDR2 ANQGSEA. This CDR3 is built from 14 residues. CDR3 sequence (DNA): TGCAGCGTTGAGGGAGTCTGCAGCACAGATACGCAGTATTTT. Translation: CSVEGVCSTDTQYF.

Of note for this clonotype: Mismatch with germline at one junction end may stem from a read error. V usage is TRBV5-8 and J usage is TRBJ1-1; D possibly corresponds to TRBD1 (5 bases). Germline V gene lookup returns CDR1 SGHTS and CDR2 YDEGEE. The CDR3 length is 14 residues. CDR3: CASRLGGMNTEAFF. CDR3 in DNA: TGTGCCAGCAGATTGGGGGGGATGAACACTGAAGCTTTCTTT. Filled out from reference TRBV5-8 and TRBJ1-1, the complete variable domain reads EAGVTQSPTHLIKTRGQQATLRCSPISGHTSVYWYQQALGLGLQFLLWYDEGEERNRGNFPPRFSGRQFPNYSSELNVNALELEDSALYLCASRLGGMNTEAFFGQGTRLTVV.

This clonotype was recorded at least ten times. The chain links TRBV30 to TRBJ2-7, with TRBD2 as a possible D gene (5 bases). The V end lost 0 bases, the J end lost 6 bases, and 9 bases lay between the germline ends. Per germline, CDR1 GTSNPN and CDR2 SVGIG (reference sequence). This CDR3 spans 12 amino acids. The CDR3 nucleotides are TGTGCCTGGAGTGTACTCGGGGTCGAGCAGTACTTC. This encodes CAWSVLGVEQYF.

This clonotype was seen ten or more times. This chain uses TRBV20-1 with TRBJ2-1, with TRBD2 matching over 9 bases. The germline CDR1 and CDR2 sequences are DFQATT and SNEGSKA (reference sequence). With 0 bases clipped from V and 7 bases from J, the junction kept 7 bases outside the gene matches. The CDR3 runs 15 residues. Here the CDR3 DNA reads TGCAGTGCTAGAGACGTAGCGGGAGTTACGAATGAGCAGTTCTTC. This gives the protein CSARDVAGVTNEQFF.

Details on this clonotype: One base away lies a much larger clone, so this may be a sequencing read error. Here the CDR3 reads CANNSLRGLGPQHF. DNA of the CDR3: TGTGCCAACAACTCGCTGCGGGGCTTGGGGCCCCAGCATTTT. The chain combines TRBV27 with TRBJ1-5, with a possible D match to TRBD1 (5 bases). Trimming stripped 10 bases from V and 9 bases from J, with 22 bases between. CDR1 is MNHEY, CDR2 SMNVEV, per germline (reference sequence). CDR3 size: 14 residues.

This clonotype turned up a few times. Without the conserved terminal phenylalanine or tryptophan, this CDR3 likely stems from a read error. V is TRBV28 and J is TRBJ2-7; D uncertain. The germline gives CDR1 MDHEN, CDR2 SYDVKM. This CDR3 is built from 12 residues. The germline V and J ends were trimmed by 6 bases and 3 bases, with 9 bases remaining between them. In nucleotides, the CDR3 is TGTGCCAGCAGCTCCGACCTCTACGAGCAGTACCTC. It yields the protein CASSSDLYEQYL.

Points on this clonotype: A read error may explain this, as a much larger clone is one base away. The chain is built from TRBV9 and TRBJ1-1; D is uncertain. CDR1 is SGDLS, CDR2 YYNGEE, per germline. Trimming removed 0 bases at V and 6 bases at J, with 15 bases between. This CDR3 has 15 residues. The CDR3 region has the DNA TGTGCCAGCAGCGTAGCGGGAGGAATAAGCGCTGAAGCTTTCTTT. It yields the protein CASSVAGGISAEAFF.

By share, this clonotype ranks as medium-sized. This chain links TRBV19 with TRBJ1-5; no clear D. The germline V gene encodes CDR1 LNHDA and CDR2 SQIVND (reference sequence). CDR3 size: 14 residues. V lost 10 bases, J lost 6 bases, and 19 bases lay in between. CDR3 in amino acids: CATTEGGSGQPQHF. DNA of the CDR3: TGTGCCACTACGGAGGGAGGGAGCGGTCAGCCCCAGCATTTT.